The clone carrying this T cell receptor (beta chain) appeared once. This entry belongs to a study of T cell changes during pregnancy in multiple sclerosis. Data came from immunoSEQ multiplex PCR; TCRdb stores just in-frame clones and leaves some out. This table holds tens of thousands of clones, about 93% found once. The CDR3 has 11 residues. With 8 bases removed from V and 3 bases from J, the gap between germline ends came to 8 bases. Per the germline V gene, CDR1 is MNHNS and CDR2 is SASEGT. The J gene is TRBJ2-7, the V gene TRBV6-1; D is ambiguous. The receptor was derived from a female donor with multiple sclerosis, enrolled in a pregnancy study. The sequencing here drew on CD4+ T cells from peripheral blood mononuclear cells, taken in the third trimester of pregnancy. DNA of the CDR3: TGTGCCAGCGGTCACGGCTACGAGCAGTACTTC. Protein product: CASGHGYEQYF.